The T cell receptor beta chain under discussion was sequenced for a study of shared clonotypes between healthy human individuals. Study results and limitations: Measured sharing among donors was expected to vary with sequencing depth.

This table comes from immunoSEQ multiplex PCR, and its TCRdb copy is limited to in-frame clones, with some not included. Altogether just over 2,000,000 clones are present, 95% being singletons, with the ten largest covering 0.1% to 0.15%. Note on this clone: Its antigen is not known.

Germline lookup yields CDR1 MGHDK and CDR2 SYGVNS. The CDR3 covers 17 residues. V dropped 2 bases and J dropped 3; count of bases not matched to a gene: 12. The material sequenced was naive CD4+ T cells sorted from blood. As for subset: CD45RA+ positively selected. This chain links TRBV25-1 with TRBJ1-1, with 7 bases that match TRBD1. This TCR derives from a young man in good health. The CDR3 reads CASSEGGRGLRDTEAFF. In DNA, the CDR3 is TGTGCCAGCAGTGAAGGTGGGAGGGGGCTAAGAGACACTGAAGCTTTCTTT.